Included here is one TCR beta chain sequence, with context. As yet, its antigen is unknown. The CDR3 is 14 amino acids. The junction had 7 bases not matched to a gene; V was cut back by 4 bases and J by 5 bases. Per the germline V gene, CDR1 is SGHRS and CDR2 is YFSETQ. This record belongs to a study of radiotherapy plus CTLA-4 blockade in lung cancer. Points from the study as a whole: With interferon-beta, early dynamics of blood T cell clones were reported to best predict response. TCR clones of tumor origin grew in blood after radiotherapy plus ipilimumab.

Some clones are missing from TCRdb's copy, which holds only in-frame ones; the method was immunoSEQ multiplex PCR. The table records about 67,000 clones, approximately 76% of them present only once. Sequencing was performed on peripheral blood, taken from a patient treated with radiotherapy plus ipilimumab. This TCR was recovered from a human donor with non-small cell lung cancer whose response to radiotherapy plus ipilimumab could not be evaluated. Some clones in this sample may be carry-over from other donors' samples. J is TRBJ2-5 and V is TRBV5-1; 8 bases are shared with TRBD1. CDR3 region: CASSPGGARETQYF. The CDR3 coding sequence is TGCGCCAGCAGCCCAGGGGGCGCAAGGGAGACCCAGTACTTC.